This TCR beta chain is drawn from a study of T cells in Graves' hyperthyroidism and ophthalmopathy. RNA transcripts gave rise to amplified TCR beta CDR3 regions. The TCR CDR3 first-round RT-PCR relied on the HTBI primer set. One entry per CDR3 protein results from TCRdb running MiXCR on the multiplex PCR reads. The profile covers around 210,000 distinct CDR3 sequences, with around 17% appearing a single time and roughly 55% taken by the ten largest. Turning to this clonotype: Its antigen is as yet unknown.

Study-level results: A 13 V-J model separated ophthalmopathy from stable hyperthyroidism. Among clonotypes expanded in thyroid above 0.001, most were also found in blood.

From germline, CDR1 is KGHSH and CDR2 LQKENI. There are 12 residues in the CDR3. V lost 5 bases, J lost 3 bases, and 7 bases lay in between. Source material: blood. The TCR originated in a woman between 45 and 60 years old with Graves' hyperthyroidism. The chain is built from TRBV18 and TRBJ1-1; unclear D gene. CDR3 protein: CASSFRDTEAFF. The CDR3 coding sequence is TGTGCCAGCTCATTCCGGGACACTGAAGCTTTCTTT.